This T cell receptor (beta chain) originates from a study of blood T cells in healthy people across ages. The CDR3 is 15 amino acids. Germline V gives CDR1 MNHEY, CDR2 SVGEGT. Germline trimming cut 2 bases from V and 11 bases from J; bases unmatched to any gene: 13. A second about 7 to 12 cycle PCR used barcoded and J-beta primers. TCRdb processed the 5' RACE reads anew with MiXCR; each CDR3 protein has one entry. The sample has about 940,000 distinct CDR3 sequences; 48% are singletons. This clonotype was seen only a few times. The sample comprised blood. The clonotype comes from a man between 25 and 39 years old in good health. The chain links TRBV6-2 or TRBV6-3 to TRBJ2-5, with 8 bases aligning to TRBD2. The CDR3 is CASSYQGLGPPEQYF. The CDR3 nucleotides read TGTGCCAGCAGTTACCAGGGACTAGGCCCGCCTGAGCAGTACTTC.